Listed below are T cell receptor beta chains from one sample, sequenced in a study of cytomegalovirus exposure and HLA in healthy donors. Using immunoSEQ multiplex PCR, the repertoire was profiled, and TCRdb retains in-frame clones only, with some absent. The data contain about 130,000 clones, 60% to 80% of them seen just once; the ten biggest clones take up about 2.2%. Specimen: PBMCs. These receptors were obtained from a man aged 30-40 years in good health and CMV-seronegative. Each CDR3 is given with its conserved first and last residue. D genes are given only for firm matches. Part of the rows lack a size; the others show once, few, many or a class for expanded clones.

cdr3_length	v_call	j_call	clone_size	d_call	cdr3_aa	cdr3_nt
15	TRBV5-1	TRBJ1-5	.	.	CASSLDSLSNQPQHF	TGCGCCAGCAGCTTAGACAGTCTTAGCAATCAGCCCCAGCATTTT
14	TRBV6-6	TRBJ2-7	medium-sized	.	CASSGVVVVYEQYF	TGTGCCAGCTCGGGGGTAGTGGTAGTCTACGAGCAGTACTTC
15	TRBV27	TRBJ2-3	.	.	CASSSTAGHTDTQYF	TGTGCCAGCAGTTCAACAGCGGGCCACACAGATACGCAGTATTTT
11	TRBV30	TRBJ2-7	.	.	CAWSVQEEQYF	TGTGCCTGGAGTGTACAGGAAGAGCAGTACTTC
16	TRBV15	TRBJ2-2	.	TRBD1	CATRELTGSGTGELFF	TGTGCCACCAGGGAACTGACAGGGTCGGGGACCGGGGAGCTGTTTTTT
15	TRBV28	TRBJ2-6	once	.	CASSQTVSGANVLTF	TGTGCCAGCAGCCAAACAGTCTCTGGGGCCAACGTCCTGACTTTC
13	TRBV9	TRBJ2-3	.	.	CASKPEGTDTQYF	TGTGCCAGCAAACCCGAGGGCACAGATACGCAGTATTTT
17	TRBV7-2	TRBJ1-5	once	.	CASSLVLRLNSNQPQHF	TGTGCCAGCAGCTTAGTCCTGCGATTAAATAGCAATCAGCCCCAGCATTTT
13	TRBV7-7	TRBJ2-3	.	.	CASSYSDTDTQYF	TGTGCTAGCAGCTATAGTGACACAGATACGCAGTATTTT
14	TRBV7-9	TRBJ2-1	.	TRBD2	CASSLSSGYNEQFF	TGTGCCAGCAGCCTGTCTAGCGGCTACAATGAGCAGTTCTTC
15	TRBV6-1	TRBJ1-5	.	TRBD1	CASSTQGPGNQPQHF	TGTGCCAGCAGTACACAGGGGCCTGGCAATCAGCCCCAGCATTTT
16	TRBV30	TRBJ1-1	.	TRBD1	CAWSSDRGRPNTEAFF	TGTGCCTGGAGCTCGGACAGGGGGCGGCCGAACACTGAAGCTTTCTTT
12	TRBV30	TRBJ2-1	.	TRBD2	CVGGDYDNEQFF	TGTGTCGGGGGGGACTACGACAATGAGCAGTTCTTC
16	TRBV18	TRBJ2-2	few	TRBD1	CASSPPTGGNTGELFF	TGTGCCAGCTCACCGCCGACAGGGGGGAACACCGGGGAGCTGTTTTTT
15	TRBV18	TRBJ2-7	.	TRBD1	CASSPFDRGTYEQYF	TGTGCCAGCTCACCATTCGACAGGGGAACCTACGAGCAGTACTTC
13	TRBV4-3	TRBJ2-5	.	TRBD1	CASSLGQGETQYF	TGCGCCAGCAGCTTGGGACAGGGAGAGACCCAGTACTTC
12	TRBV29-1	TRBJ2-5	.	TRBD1	CSVDRGRREQYF	TGCAGCGTTGACAGGGGGCGGAGGGAGCAGTACTTC
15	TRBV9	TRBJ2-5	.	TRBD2	CASSVGASGQETQYF	TGTGCCAGCAGCGTAGGGGCTAGCGGACAAGAGACCCAGTACTTC
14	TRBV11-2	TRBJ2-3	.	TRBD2	CASSLASTSGRGYF	TGTGCCAGCAGCTTAGCCTCGACTAGCGGGAGGGGGTATTTT
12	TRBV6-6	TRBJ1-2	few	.	CASSKQGGGYTF	TGTGCCAGCAGTAAACAGGGTGGTGGCTACACCTTC
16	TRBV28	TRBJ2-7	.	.	CASSTPRRTALYEQYF	TGTGCCAGCTCCACCCCGAGGAGGACTGCACTCTACGAGCAGTACTTC
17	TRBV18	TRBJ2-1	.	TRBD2	CASSPTLTSGRYNEQFF	TGTGCCAGCTCACCTACCCTGACTAGCGGGAGGTACAATGAGCAGTTCTTC
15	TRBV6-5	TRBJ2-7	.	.	CASSYLVGRNYEQYF	TGTGCCAGCAGTTACCTGGTCGGCAGGAATTACGAGCAGTACTTC
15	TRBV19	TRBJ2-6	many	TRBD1	CASTRTGAGANVLTF	TGTGCCAGTACCAGGACAGGGGCTGGGGCCAACGTCCTGACTTTC
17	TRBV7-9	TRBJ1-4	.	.	CASSLSTGHRANEKLFF	TGTGCCAGCAGCTTGTCGACAGGCCACAGGGCTAATGAAAAACTGTTTTTT
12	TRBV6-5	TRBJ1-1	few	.	CASSQDSTEAFF	TGTGCCAGCAGCCAGGACAGTACTGAAGCTTTCTTT
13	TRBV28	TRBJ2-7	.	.	CASSFSQTYEQYF	TGTGCCAGCAGTTTTTCCCAAACCTACGAGCAGTACTTC
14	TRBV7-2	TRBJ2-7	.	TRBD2	CASSFGGSSYEQYF	TGTGCCAGCAGCTTCGGCGGGAGCTCCTACGAGCAGTACTTC
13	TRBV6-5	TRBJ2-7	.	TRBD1	CASRDRGPYEQYF	TGTGCCAGCCGGGACAGGGGTCCCTACGAGCAGTACTTC